These 23 T cell receptor beta chains were sequenced from one sample in a study of T cells after yellow fever vaccination. TCRdb redid the calling of the 5' RACE reads with MiXCR, one entry per CDR3 protein. The profile shows around 610,000 distinct CDR3 sequences, about 14% of them singletons. Sample: PBMCs, taken on the day of the yellow fever booster vaccination. The receptor source for this set is a man aged 30 to 45 who received the YFV17D yellow fever vaccine.

This clonotype has just a few counts. The chain has TRBV7-2 and TRBJ2-7; the match to TRBD2 covers 9 bases. Germline CDR1 is SGHTA and CDR2 is FQGNSA. The junction had 6 bases not matched to a gene; V was cut back by 6 bases and J by 0 bases. The CDR3 covers 15 residues. CDR3 nucleotides: TGTGCCAGCAGTAGGGCTAGCGGGACCTCCTACGAGCAGTACTTC. The encoded protein is CASSRASGTSYEQYF.

The CDR3 DNA reads as TGTGCCAGCAGCTCTTCTAGCGCTAGACCCTACAATGAGCAGTTCTTC. It specifies CASSSSSARPYNEQFF. J is TRBJ2-1 and V is TRBV7-2, with a tentative D call TRBD2 (6 bases). The CDR3 is made up of 16 amino acids. The germline V gene has CDR1 SGHTA and CDR2 FQGNSA. Trimming cost V 4 bases and J 2 bases, with 15 bases left between them.

The gene calls are TRBV20-1 and TRBJ2-1; maybe TRBD2 (5 bases). Germline CDR1 DFQATT, CDR2 SNEGSKA (reference sequence). The CDR3 consists of 12 residues. V lost 6 bases to trimming and J lost 6 bases, with 12 bases between them. CDR3: CSAPGLSNEQFF. In DNA, the CDR3 is TGCAGTGCCCCTGGACTCAGCAATGAGCAGTTCTTC.

This clonotype was observed a handful of times. CDR3 in amino acids: CASSPGPDTQYF. The CDR3 DNA reads as TGTGCCAGCTCACCAGGGCCAGATACGCAGTATTTT. The chain employs TRBV18 and TRBJ2-3; D call uncertain. CDR3 length: 12 residues. V was cut by 2 bases and J by 4 bases, with 4 bases left in between. Germline CDR1 reads KGHSH; CDR2 reads LQKENI.

The J gene is TRBJ2-1, the V gene TRBV6-6, with 9 positions matching TRBD1. This CDR3 has 11 amino acids. Per the germline V gene, CDR1 is MNHNY and CDR2 is SVGAGI (reference sequence). V lost 6 bases, J lost 12 bases, and 3 bases stayed unmatched. CDR3 sequence: CASSRGQGQFF. The CDR3 DNA sequence: TGTGCCAGCAGCCGGGGACAGGGGCAGTTCTTC.

This clonotype was seen more than once but under ten times. The chain recombines TRBV7-2 with TRBJ2-5, with TRBD2 matching over 9 bases. This CDR3 comprises 16 residues. After removal of 4 bases from V and 0 bases from J, the junction contained 6 bases not matched to a gene. Germline assignment: CDR1 SGHTA and CDR2 FQGNSA. The CDR3, as DNA: TGTGCCAGCAGCTCTCGACTAGCGGCGTACCAAGAGACCCAGTACTTC. This sequence encodes CASSSRLAAYQETQYF.

The CDR3 region is CASSLPGTSGGSYEQYF. DNA of the CDR3: TGTGCCAGCAGCCTACCCGGGACTAGCGGAGGTTCCTACGAGCAGTACTTC. The chain carries TRBV3-1 and TRBJ2-7; 11 nucleotides line up with TRBD2. Unmatched junction bases numbered 9, after V lost 4 bases and J lost 1 base. The germline gives CDR1 LGHDT, CDR2 YNNKEL (reference sequence). The CDR3 length is 17 residues.

The table lists this clonotype with many counts. This chain joins TRBV5-1 and TRBJ2-4; 14 nucleotides align to TRBD2. V gave up 4 bases and J gave up 5 bases; unmatched junction bases: 5. CDR3 length equals 16 residues. Germline V CDR1 and CDR2: SGHRS, YFSETQ. Here the CDR3 reads CASSQGLAGVENIQYF. The CDR3 DNA reads TGCGCCAGCAGCCAGGGACTAGCGGGAGTGGAAAACATTCAGTACTTC.

This clonotype was observed a handful of times. This sequence joins TRBV5-1 and TRBJ2-3; perhaps TRBD1 as D (6 bases). This CDR3 is 15 amino acids long. CDR1 is SGHRS and CDR2 is YFSETQ in the germline V gene. V gave up 3 bases and J gave up 3 bases, with 14 bases separating them. CDR3 sequence reads: CASSSPDSSTDTQYF. The CDR3 DNA follows: TGCGCCAGCAGCTCCCCGGACAGTAGTACAGATACGCAGTATTTT. Using reference TRBV5-1 and TRBJ2-3 for the parts outside the CDR3, the full variable domain is KAGVTQTPRYLIKTRGQQVTLSCSPISGHRSVSWYQQTPGQGLQFLFEYFSETQRNKGNFPGRFSGRQFSNSRSEMNVSTLELGDSALYLCASSSPDSSTDTQYFGPGTRLTVL.

This clonotype has a handful of counts. The V and J genes are TRBV29-1 and TRBJ2-7; tentatively, D is TRBD1 or TRBD2 (6 bases each). This CDR3 has 16 residues. The ends were cut back, 6 bases at V and 6 bases at J, with 27 bases in the middle. Germline CDR1 reads SQVTM; CDR2 reads ANQGSEA. This CDR3 reads CSVRRGQGPGPSEQYF. CDR3 DNA: TGCAGCGTCCGTCGGGGGCAGGGGCCCGGTCCTAGCGAGCAGTACTTC.

The chain uses TRBV12-3 or TRBV12-4 and TRBJ2-7, with a tentative D call TRBD1 (8 bases). This CDR3 has 20 residues. The V end lost 3 bases, the J end lost 1 base, and 28 bases lay between the germline ends. The DNA for the CDR3 is TGTGCCAGCAGTTTTACGCAGGGGGCTAGGGGGCGGGAGACGTCCTACGAGCAGTACTTC. Amino acid sequence: CASSFTQGARGRETSYEQYF.

This clonotype came up a few times. The V call is TRBV25-1, the J call TRBJ2-7, with unresolved D. The CDR3 is made up of 12 amino acids. V lost 2 bases and J lost 8, with 10 bases in between. Per the germline V gene, CDR1 is MGHDK and CDR2 is SYGVNS. CDR3 sequence (DNA): TGTGCCAGCAGTGAACTTAGCCTTCAGCAGTACTTC. Protein sequence: CASSELSLQQYF.

The chain's CDR3 is CASSYTRLADTQYF. The CDR3 coding sequence is TGTGCCAGCAGTTACACTCGGCTGGCCGATACGCAGTATTTT. The chain recombines TRBV6-2 or TRBV6-3 with TRBJ2-3, with D unresolved. This CDR3 is built from 14 residues. Looked up from germline, CDR1 is MNHEY and CDR2 is SVGEGT. V was shortened by 2 bases and J by 6 bases, with 12 bases between the two germline ends.

This clonotype has ten or more counts. The chain is built from TRBV7-9 and TRBJ2-1, with D uncertain. V lost 4 bases to trimming and J lost 0 bases, with 4 bases between them. This CDR3 region has 13 residues. Germline CDR1 SEHNR, CDR2 FQNEAQ (reference sequence). In DNA, the CDR3 is TGTGCCAGCAGCTCGAGCTCCTACAATGAGCAGTTCTTC. Its protein product is CASSSSSYNEQFF.

Only a few counts were recorded for this clonotype. V gene TRBV7-2 combines with J gene TRBJ1-1, with D maybe TRBD1 (6 bases). Trimming removed 7 bases from V and 4 bases from J, with 16 bases in between. Germline V gene data show CDR1 as SGHTA and CDR2 as FQGNSA. The length of the CDR3 is 14 residues. This CDR3 is CASKPGQTSTEAFF. The CDR3 DNA reads TGTGCCAGCAAGCCCGGACAGACATCCACTGAAGCTTTCTTT.

This clonotype was seen a handful of times. V usage is TRBV18 and J usage is TRBJ1-5; 7 nucleotides line up with TRBD1. The V segment lost 6 bases and the J segment 4 bases; nucleotides outside the gene matches: 6. The CDR3 consists of 14 residues. Germline CDR1 and CDR2: KGHSH and LQKENI. Here the CDR3 reads CASSPGTANQPQHF. The DNA for the CDR3 is TGTGCCAGCTCTCCGGGGACAGCTAATCAGCCCCAGCATTTT.

The rearrangement links TRBV29-1 to TRBJ2-5, with D unresolved. V lost 6 bases, J lost 2 bases, and 10 bases lay in between. This CDR3 comprises 12 residues. Per germline, CDR1 SQVTM and CDR2 ANQGSEA. This CDR3 reads CSVRRLQETQYF. CDR3 nucleotide sequence: TGCAGCGTCCGACGGTTACAAGAGACCCAGTACTTC.

This chain connects TRBV11-2 to TRBJ2-3; D may correspond to TRBD1 or TRBD2 (5 bases each). V was shortened by 5 bases and J by 2 bases, with 26 bases between the two germline ends. Germline V gene lookup returns CDR1 SGHAT and CDR2 FQNNGV. CDR3 size: 19 residues. The CDR3 DNA follows: TGTGCCAGCAGCCCTAAAGCCCAGGGATTACTAGGCCTCACAGATACGCAGTATTTT. It translates to CASSPKAQGLLGLTDTQYF.

This clonotype occurred a few times. V is TRBV5-4 and J is TRBJ2-5; D gene uncertain. The V and J ends lost 3 bases and 1 base respectively, with 10 bases between them. The CDR3 has 14 amino acids. Germline CDR1 is SGHNT and CDR2 is YYREEE (reference sequence). CDR3 sequence: CASSSLKPQETQYF. The CDR3 nucleotides are TGTGCCAGCAGCTCCCTAAAGCCCCAAGAGACCCAGTACTTC.

The CDR3 region has the DNA TGTGCCAGCACCCTCCCAGTTGACAGCGCAAAGGAAGAGACCCAGTACTTC. This translates into CASTLPVDSAKEETQYF. V is TRBV7-8 and J is TRBJ2-5, with D possibly matching TRBD1 (5 bases). Germline lookup yields CDR1 SGHVS and CDR2 FQNEAQ. The CDR3 has 17 amino acids. Trimming left V 7 bases short and J 3 bases short, with 24 bases between.

This clonotype showed up just a few times. The J gene is TRBJ2-3, the V gene TRBV24-1, with 10 positions matching TRBD1. In germline, CDR1 is KGHDR, CDR2 SFDVKD. CDR3 length: 14 residues. With V trimmed by 4 bases and J by 4 bases, 1 base remained unmatched. CDR3: CATSDGQGADTQYF. The CDR3 DNA is TGTGCCACCAGTGACGGACAGGGGGCAGATACGCAGTATTTT.

This clonotype was detected only a few times. This chain links TRBV30 with TRBJ2-3; TRBD2 is a possible D gene (5 bases). V lost 5 bases, J lost 4 bases, and 10 bases lay in between. Germline CDR1 and CDR2: GTSNPN and SVGIG (reference sequence). CDR3 length equals 12 residues. The CDR3 nucleotides are TGTGCCTGGGCCGGTAGCGCAGATACGCAGTATTTT. Translating it yields CAWAGSADTQYF.

The chain couples TRBV11-2 to TRBJ1-2; 9 bases align to TRBD1. This CDR3 region has 14 residues. Losses at the gene ends were 3 bases for V and 4 bases for J; bases not matched to a gene: 3. Germline CDR1 SGHAT, CDR2 FQNNGV. Written as DNA, the CDR3 is TGTGCCAGCAGCTTCGGGACAGGGACCTATGGCTACACCTTC. It yields the protein CASSFGTGTYGYTF.